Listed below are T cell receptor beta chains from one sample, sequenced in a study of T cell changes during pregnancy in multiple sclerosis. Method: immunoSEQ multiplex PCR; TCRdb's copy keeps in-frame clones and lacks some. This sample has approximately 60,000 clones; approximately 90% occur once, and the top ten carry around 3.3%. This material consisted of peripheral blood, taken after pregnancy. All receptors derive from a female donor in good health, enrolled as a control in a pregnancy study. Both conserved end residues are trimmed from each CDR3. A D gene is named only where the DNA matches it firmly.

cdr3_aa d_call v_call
ASSYRGNEDGYT - TRBV2
ASSLALRVTGSVAYEQY - TRBV7-2
ASSLLGGDQPQH - TRBV5-4
ASSWGGNSGPEQF TRBD2 TRBV6-5
ASSAKSPNT - TRBV13
ASSYSKGLVKETQY TRBD2 TRBV6-5
ASSGASGKETQY TRBD2 TRBV7-7
ASSNRDKDGAEAF - TRBV5-4
ASSLASRGDSYEQY TRBD2 TRBV5-1
ASTTVNSYEQY - TRBV6-1
ASSLFPGQEGNYGYT TRBD1 TRBV7-9
ASSPDRGGLVSNEQF TRBD1 TRBV7-3
AISPGTSSTGELF TRBD2 TRBV10-3
SARAIRVAF - TRBV20-1
SVEASGRPETQY TRBD2 TRBV29-1
ATSRVGGGAYEQY TRBD2 TRBV15
ASSYGLAGENEQF TRBD2 TRBV28
ASSPSPGGSNSPLH TRBD1 TRBV4-1
ASSYWGGDDTEAF - TRBV7-9
ASSLGLAGGSREDTQY TRBD2 TRBV7-3
ASSHFDSAYEQY - TRBV6-5
ASRGGTSGFMAAKNIQY TRBD2 TRBV19
ASGTRSGNEQF - TRBV27
AISDPSTYSNQPQH - TRBV10-3
ASRTGGIGYT TRBD1 TRBV7-9
ASSLTSGRSNEQF TRBD2 TRBV4-3
ASSVAALSYEQY - TRBV19
ASSLEPSGEQY - TRBV5-1
AIKQPPSYEQY - TRBV10-3
ASSPQYGRTDTQY - TRBV4-3
ASSHSTSGGGRDTQY TRBD2 TRBV4-3
ASSPPRRQIDTQY - TRBV18
ASSPGFVDLSEQY - TRBV18
ASSPIQSTGGSGNTIY TRBD1 TRBV18
ASSLAYSMNTEAF - TRBV7-8
ASSYSIGVLDTQY - TRBV6-5
ASRGGGVLNTEAF - TRBV5-1
VSSQSRERYEQY - TRBV4-1
ASSWGTSWEIGTDTQY TRBD2 TRBV7-2
ASSEAGRGNTGELF - TRBV25-1
ASSQVRGEGNEKLF - TRBV4-1
ASSMGRGANYGYT - TRBV19
AWLHGQDYSYEQY TRBD1 TRBV30
ASKQGKNTGELF - TRBV2
ASSSALAGTFNEQF TRBD2 TRBV5-1
ASSQVHSSSGNTIY - TRBV14
ASSLETGLTEAF TRBD1 TRBV5-1
ASRLLDRRNTEAF - TRBV7-9
SARARGRAF TRBD1 TRBV20-1
ASSPDSRYGYT - TRBV27
ASSLGRLNNEQF - TRBV7-3
ASSLTSGDTDTQY TRBD2 TRBV6-4
ASSADLWVTAQY - TRBV2
ASSLASYEQY - TRBV28
ASSQAGNTEAF - TRBV14
AWRATGGTTEAF TRBD1 TRBV30
ASSWQGGNYEQY TRBD2 TRBV7-2
ASSFPGPYEQY - TRBV7-2
ASSYGGKVEYGYT - TRBV11-3
ASSLDRYRTVNGYT - TRBV7-2